The clone carrying this TCR beta chain was observed at least ten times. Antigen unknown. From 15-18 subjects, every sequencing run obtained over 190 million TCR-beta sequences. One entry per CDR3 protein results from TCRdb running MiXCR on the 5' RACE reads. The sample has roughly 59,000 distinct CDR3 sequences, more than 4.5% seen once; the top ten hold approximately 5.6%. This entry is derived from a study of neurological immune-mediated disorders. Study results and caveats: For the multiple sclerosis repertoire cluster, no association with any clinical or MRI feature was found. Whereas HTLV-1-associated myelopathy showed the most TCR clonal expansion, multiple sclerosis showed the least, with levels below those of healthy controls. No CDR3 amino acid sequences recurred among expanded clones across subjects, suggesting private repertoires in all groups.

Trimming took off 2 bases at V and 5 bases at J, with 16 bases between the two ends. CDR1 is SGHRS and CDR2 is YFSETQ in the germline V gene. The CDR3 is 15 amino acids. This receptor was taken from a human donor with multiple sclerosis. The donor label of this sample is uncertain. The chain has TRBV5-1 and TRBJ1-1; maybe TRBD1 (5 bases). Input material: PBMCs. The chain's CDR3 is CASSLEGREYTEAFF. DNA of the CDR3: TGCGCCAGCAGCTTAGAAGGCAGGGAGTATACTGAAGCTTTCTTT.